The 18 T cell receptor beta chains in this list originate from one sample, sequenced in a study of T cells in Graves' hyperthyroidism and ophthalmopathy. Researchers took RNA transcripts and amplified the TCR beta CDR3 regions from them. A set of HTBI primers served as the primers for a first-round RT-PCR of the TCR CDR3. TCRdb recomputed calls from the multiplex PCR reads with MiXCR, one row per CDR3 protein. The data contain over 650,000 distinct CDR3 sequences, 16% of them singletons. The sample comprised blood. These receptors all stem from a man between 18 and 29 years old with Graves' hyperthyroidism.

This clonotype was recorded at least ten times. The chain uses TRBV6-1 and TRBJ2-7; maybe TRBD2 (5 bases). Trimming shortened V by 4 bases and J by 0 bases, and 10 bases separated the two germline ends. Looked up from germline, CDR1 is MNHNS and CDR2 is SASEGT. The CDR3 totals 14 residues. CDR3 sequence: CASSVQRSSYEQYF. CDR3 in DNA: TGTGCCAGCAGTGTCCAGCGGAGCTCCTACGAGCAGTACTTC.

This clonotype was observed a handful of times. The V and J genes are TRBV15 and TRBJ1-2, with D perhaps TRBD1 (5 bases). V gave up 9 bases and J gave up 8 bases, with 16 bases separating them. CDR3 size: 12 residues. Germline V gives CDR1 LNHNV, CDR2 YYDKDF (reference sequence). The CDR3 region has the DNA TGTGCCACTAGCGCCGGGGGGGACGGCTACACCTTC. Its translation is CATSAGGDGYTF.

This clonotype has a count of ten or more. This chain connects TRBV7-9 to TRBJ2-3; D unclear. Trimming stripped 9 bases from V and 0 bases from J, with 10 bases between. The CDR3 consists of 13 residues. Germline V gives CDR1 SEHNR, CDR2 FQNEAQ (reference sequence). The CDR3: CASDKTSTDTQYF. As DNA, the CDR3 is TGTGCCAGTGACAAGACGAGCACAGATACGCAGTATTTT.

This clonotype was seen repeatedly, ten times or more. The gene calls are TRBV20-1 and TRBJ1-1, with 10 bases that match TRBD1. CDR3 size: 13 residues. J was trimmed by 4 bases and V by 5 bases; bases with no gene match: 4. Per the germline V gene, CDR1 is DFQATT and CDR2 is SNEGSKA (reference sequence). CDR3 in DNA: TGCAGTGCTTTAAGACAGGGGGCCACTGAAGCTTTCTTT. Translated: CSALRQGATEAFF.

This clonotype was observed many times. The chain has TRBV20-1 and TRBJ2-7; 9 bases fit TRBD1. From germline, CDR1 is DFQATT and CDR2 SNEGSKA (reference sequence). The J segment lost 0 bases and the V segment lost 3 bases, leaving 12 bases of the junction unmatched. The CDR3 runs 17 residues. CDR3 residues: CSASIRDRAHFSYEQYF. The CDR3 DNA follows: TGCAGTGCTAGTATCCGGGACAGGGCCCACTTCTCCTACGAGCAGTACTTC.

The genes are TRBV19 and TRBJ2-1; 8 bases line up with TRBD2. Germline-derived CDR1 and CDR2 are LNHDA and SQIVND (reference sequence). The V gene end was trimmed by 4 bases and the J gene end by 0 bases; junction bases not matched to a gene: 5. CDR3 length: 16 residues. In DNA, the CDR3 is TGTGCCAGTAGTAAGCGGGGGATGAGCTCCTACAATGAGCAGTTCTTC. It encodes CASSKRGMSSYNEQFF.

This clonotype has only a few counts. V gene TRBV7-3 combines with J gene TRBJ2-2, with 7 nucleotides matching TRBD2. The CDR3 consists of 16 residues. J was trimmed by 6 bases and V by 4 bases; bases with no gene match: 11. Germline lookup yields CDR1 SGHTA and CDR2 FQGTGA. The CDR3 DNA reads TGTGCCAGCAGCTCCACCGGCGGGAGTCCCGCCGGGGAGCTGTTTTTT. Translating gives CASSSTGGSPAGELFF.

This clonotype has only a few counts. The CDR3 sequence is CASSPGQGAHGELFF. CDR3 nucleotides: TGTGCCAGCAGTCCCGGACAGGGGGCGCATGGGGAGCTGTTTTTT. V and J are TRBV6-1 and TRBJ2-2; 11 bases match TRBD1. This CDR3 is 15 amino acids long. J lost 8 bases, V lost 5 bases, and 7 bases had no gene match. Looked up from germline, CDR1 is MNHNS and CDR2 is SASEGT.

The rearrangement uses TRBV6-1 and TRBJ1-2, with D unclear. The CDR3 has 16 residues. The V and J ends lost 0 bases and 6 bases respectively, with 17 bases between them. In germline, CDR1 is MNHNS, CDR2 SASEGT. CDR3 protein: CASSEASAVRADGYTF. The CDR3 DNA reads TGTGCCAGCAGTGAAGCGTCGGCAGTTCGGGCGGATGGCTACACCTTC.

The chain joins TRBV18 to TRBJ2-7, with 7 positions matching TRBD1. The ends lost 8 bases at V and 4 bases at J; junction bases unmatched: 8. Per germline, CDR1 KGHSH and CDR2 LQKENI. The CDR3 has 13 amino acids. CDR3 in amino acids: CASTTGSLYEQYF. The CDR3 DNA sequence: TGTGCCAGCACGACAGGGTCTCTTTACGAGCAGTACTTC.

The chain joins TRBV28 to TRBJ1-1, with 10 positions matching TRBD1. CDR1 is MDHEN, CDR2 SYDVKM, per germline. Trimming at V came to 3 bases and at J to 3 bases, leaving 4 bases not matched to a gene. There are 15 residues in the CDR3. CDR3 sequence (DNA): TGTGCCAGCAGTTTCGCCGGGACAGGGGACACTGAAGCTTTCTTT. This gives the protein CASSFAGTGDTEAFF.

This clonotype was counted a few times. The chain recombines TRBV27 with TRBJ2-1, with 14 bases matching TRBD2. The CDR3 is made up of 14 amino acids. The V and J ends lost 5 bases and 12 bases, in that order; junction bases with no gene match: 6. Germline V gives CDR1 MNHEY, CDR2 SMNVEV (reference sequence). The CDR3 bases are TGTGCCAGCAGTGGAGGGACTAGCGGGAGTGTGCAGTTCTTC. It codes for CASSGGTSGSVQFF.

This clonotype was observed a few times. The V gene is TRBV6-1, the J gene TRBJ1-5, with a tentative D call TRBD1 (6 bases). The V gene's germline CDR1 is MNHNS and CDR2 SASEGT. The V gene lost 5 bases and the J gene lost 2 bases, with 22 bases spanning the gap. The CDR3 is made up of 18 amino acids. In DNA, the CDR3 is TGTGCCAGCAGTCGAGATAGACAGGATTTCAGGGGCAATCAGCCCCAGCATTTT. This encodes CASSRDRQDFRGNQPQHF.

This clonotype was observed at least ten times. V gene TRBV20-1 combines with J gene TRBJ2-1; TRBD2 aligns across 12 bases. V lost 6 bases and J lost 4; bases outside the gene matches: 7. From germline, CDR1 is DFQATT and CDR2 SNEGSKA (reference sequence). The CDR3 consists of 15 residues. CDR3 coding DNA: TGCAGTGCAGATCGGACTAGCGGGAAATACAATGAGCAGTTCTTC. Translating it yields CSADRTSGKYNEQFF.

A few counts support this clonotype. The genes are TRBV7-2 and TRBJ2-2; TRBD2 might be the D (6 bases). From germline, CDR1 is SGHTA and CDR2 FQGNSA. The CDR3 sequence is 13 residues long. V lost 3 bases, J lost 8 bases, and 10 bases lay in between. The CDR3 nucleotides are TGTGCCAGCAGCTTGCCACTAGCTGGGGAGCTGTTTTTT. This gives the protein CASSLPLAGELFF.

The CDR3 nucleotides read TGCAGCGTTGTAAGGGCGAACACTGAAGCTTTCTTT. Protein product: CSVVRANTEAFF. V gene TRBV29-1 combines with J gene TRBJ1-1; D uncertain. V lost 4 bases and J lost 1, with 7 bases in between. This CDR3 contains 12 residues. The germline V gene has CDR1 SQVTM and CDR2 ANQGSEA. Together with reference TRBV29-1 and TRBJ1-1, the CDR3 gives the full variable domain: SAVISQKPSRDICQRGTSLTIQCQVDSQVTMMFWYRQQPGQSLTLIATANQGSEATYESGFVIDKFPISRPNLTFSTLTVSNMSPEDSSIYLCSVVRANTEAFFGQGTRLTVV.

This clonotype was observed many times. V usage is TRBV28 and J usage is TRBJ2-3; D possibly matches TRBD1 or TRBD2 (6 bases each). Germline V gene data show CDR1 as MDHEN and CDR2 as SYDVKM. The CDR3 runs 15 residues. V gave up 8 bases and J gave up 4 bases, with 19 bases separating them. The CDR3 spells CASGTEQGRSDTQYF. CDR3 sequence (DNA): TGTGCCAGCGGAACGGAGCAGGGGAGGTCAGATACGCAGTATTTT.

This chain links TRBV4-1 with TRBJ2-7, with D tentatively TRBD1 (5 bases). The CDR3 has 14 residues. Germline CDR1 reads MGHRA; CDR2 reads YSYEKL. The germline V and J ends were trimmed by 1 base and 2 bases, with 9 bases remaining between them. DNA for the CDR3: TGCGCCAGCAGCCAAGCCAGGGCCCCCTACGAGCAGTACTTC. Its protein product is CASSQARAPYEQYF.